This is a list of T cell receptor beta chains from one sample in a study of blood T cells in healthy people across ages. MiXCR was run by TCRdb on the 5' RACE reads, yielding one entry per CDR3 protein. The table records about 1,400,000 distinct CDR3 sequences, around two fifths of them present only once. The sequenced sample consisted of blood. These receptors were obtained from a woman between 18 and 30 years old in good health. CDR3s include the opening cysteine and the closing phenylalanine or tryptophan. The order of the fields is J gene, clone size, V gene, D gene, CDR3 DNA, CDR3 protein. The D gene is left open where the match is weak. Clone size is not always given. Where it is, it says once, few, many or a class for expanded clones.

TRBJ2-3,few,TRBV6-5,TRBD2,TGTGCCAGCAGCCCTAGCGGGCGATACACAGATACGCAGTATTTT,CASSPSGRYTDTQYF
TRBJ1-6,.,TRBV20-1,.,TGCAGTGCTAGGACACAGGAGATATCACCCCTCCACTTT,CSARTQEISPLHF
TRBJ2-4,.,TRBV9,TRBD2,TGTGCCAGCAGCGCTAGCGGCCACTCAAACATTCAGTACTTC,CASSASGHSNIQYF
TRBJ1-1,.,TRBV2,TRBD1,TGTGCCCGAAAGGCAGGGGGCGGGTTGTCTGAAGCTTTCTTT,CARKAGGGLSEAFF
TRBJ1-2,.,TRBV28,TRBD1,TGTGCCAGCAGTCCTAAAAGGACAGGGGTGTATGGCTACACCTTC,CASSPKRTGVYGYTF
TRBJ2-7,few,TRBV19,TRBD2,TGTGCCAGTAGTTCTGGGACTAACTCCTACGAGCAGTACTTC,CASSSGTNSYEQYF
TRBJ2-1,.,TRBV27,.,TGTGCCAGCAGTCTGGAGGACTTTAGGGCGGGTGAGCAGTTCTTC,CASSLEDFRAGEQFF
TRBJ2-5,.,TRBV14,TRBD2,TGTGCCAGCAGCCATGGACTAGCGGGAGGGGCTCGCCAGTACTTC,CASSHGLAGGARQYF
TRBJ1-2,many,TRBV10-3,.,TGTGCCATCAGTGAGTCGAGCGGGACCTCCGGGCTTGGCTACACCTTC,CAISESSGTSGLGYTF
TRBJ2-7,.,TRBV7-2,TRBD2,TGTGCCAGCAGGCCGACTAGCGGGAGTTTCAATGAGCAGTACTTC,CASRPTSGSFNEQYF
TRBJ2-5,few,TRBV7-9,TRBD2,TGTGCCAGCAGCTTGGACGGCAAATTCGTATCTAGCGGGAGATTAGAGACCCAGTACTTC,CASSLDGKFVSSGRLETQYF
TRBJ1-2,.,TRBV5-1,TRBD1,TGCGCCAGCAGCTTGTCCTATGGGACAGGGTATGGCTACACCTTC,CASSLSYGTGYGYTF
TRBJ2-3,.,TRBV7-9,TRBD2,TGTGCCAGCAGGACGGGACTAGCGGGAGTGGATACGCAGTATTTT,CASRTGLAGVDTQYF
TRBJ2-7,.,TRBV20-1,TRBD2,TGCAGTGCTAGAGTACTGTCTCGGACTAGCGGGGGGGTTTACGAGCAGTACTTC,CSARVLSRTSGGVYEQYF
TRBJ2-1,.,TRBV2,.,TGTGCCAGCAGTGAAGGGGTGGGGGGGGCCAATGAGCAGTTCTTC,CASSEGVGGANEQFF
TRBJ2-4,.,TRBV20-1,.,TGCAGTGCTGAGCCCCCCGGGAACATTCAGTACTTC,CSAEPPGNIQYF
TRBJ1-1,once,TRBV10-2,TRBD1,TGCGCCAGCAGTGTACAGGACAGGGGCCCGAACACTGAAGCTTTCTTT,CASSVQDRGPNTEAFF
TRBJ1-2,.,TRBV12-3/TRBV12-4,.,TGTGCCAGCAGTCCTACTCCCGGGCCGGCTAACTATGGCTACACCTTC,CASSPTPGPANYGYTF
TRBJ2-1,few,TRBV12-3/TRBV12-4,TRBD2,TGTGCCAGCAGCTTAGCGGGAGGACTCTCTAATGAGCAGTTCTTC,CASSLAGGLSNEQFF
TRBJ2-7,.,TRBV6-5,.,TGTGCCAGCGGTTACCAAGACGGCTACGAGCAGTACTTC,CASGYQDGYEQYF
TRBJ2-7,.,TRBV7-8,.,TGTGCCAGCAGCTTAGCGGCTTTCGGGTTGAAGAGCTCCTACAATGAGCAGTACTTC,CASSLAAFGLKSSYNEQYF
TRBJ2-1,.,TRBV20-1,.,TGCAGTGCTAGAGATAGCGGAGCGACCCTTGGGTCCTACAATGAGCAGTTCTTC,CSARDSGATLGSYNEQFF
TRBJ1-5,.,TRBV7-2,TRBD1,TGTGCCAGCAGCTTATACGGGACAGCGAGCAATCAGCCCCAGCATTTT,CASSLYGTASNQPQHF